Included here is one T cell receptor beta chain sequence, with context. The germline V gene has CDR1 LNHNV and CDR2 YYDKDF (reference sequence). The length of the CDR3 is 16 residues. V shed 3 bases and J shed 3 bases, with 18 bases lying between them. Libraries were prepared by immunoSEQ multiplex PCR; TCRdb keeps only in-frame clonotypes and omits some of them. The sample includes tens of thousands of clones, 94% of them seen just once. These data come from a study of technical replicates of blood from a few donors. The sequence came from a human donor in good health. The chain combines TRBV15 with TRBJ2-7; no reliable D call. The specimen sequenced was T cells isolated from PBMCs. CDR3 residues: CATSSLDKPVVYEQYF. DNA of the CDR3: TGTGCCACCAGCAGTCTCGACAAACCCGTGGTCTACGAGCAGTACTTC.